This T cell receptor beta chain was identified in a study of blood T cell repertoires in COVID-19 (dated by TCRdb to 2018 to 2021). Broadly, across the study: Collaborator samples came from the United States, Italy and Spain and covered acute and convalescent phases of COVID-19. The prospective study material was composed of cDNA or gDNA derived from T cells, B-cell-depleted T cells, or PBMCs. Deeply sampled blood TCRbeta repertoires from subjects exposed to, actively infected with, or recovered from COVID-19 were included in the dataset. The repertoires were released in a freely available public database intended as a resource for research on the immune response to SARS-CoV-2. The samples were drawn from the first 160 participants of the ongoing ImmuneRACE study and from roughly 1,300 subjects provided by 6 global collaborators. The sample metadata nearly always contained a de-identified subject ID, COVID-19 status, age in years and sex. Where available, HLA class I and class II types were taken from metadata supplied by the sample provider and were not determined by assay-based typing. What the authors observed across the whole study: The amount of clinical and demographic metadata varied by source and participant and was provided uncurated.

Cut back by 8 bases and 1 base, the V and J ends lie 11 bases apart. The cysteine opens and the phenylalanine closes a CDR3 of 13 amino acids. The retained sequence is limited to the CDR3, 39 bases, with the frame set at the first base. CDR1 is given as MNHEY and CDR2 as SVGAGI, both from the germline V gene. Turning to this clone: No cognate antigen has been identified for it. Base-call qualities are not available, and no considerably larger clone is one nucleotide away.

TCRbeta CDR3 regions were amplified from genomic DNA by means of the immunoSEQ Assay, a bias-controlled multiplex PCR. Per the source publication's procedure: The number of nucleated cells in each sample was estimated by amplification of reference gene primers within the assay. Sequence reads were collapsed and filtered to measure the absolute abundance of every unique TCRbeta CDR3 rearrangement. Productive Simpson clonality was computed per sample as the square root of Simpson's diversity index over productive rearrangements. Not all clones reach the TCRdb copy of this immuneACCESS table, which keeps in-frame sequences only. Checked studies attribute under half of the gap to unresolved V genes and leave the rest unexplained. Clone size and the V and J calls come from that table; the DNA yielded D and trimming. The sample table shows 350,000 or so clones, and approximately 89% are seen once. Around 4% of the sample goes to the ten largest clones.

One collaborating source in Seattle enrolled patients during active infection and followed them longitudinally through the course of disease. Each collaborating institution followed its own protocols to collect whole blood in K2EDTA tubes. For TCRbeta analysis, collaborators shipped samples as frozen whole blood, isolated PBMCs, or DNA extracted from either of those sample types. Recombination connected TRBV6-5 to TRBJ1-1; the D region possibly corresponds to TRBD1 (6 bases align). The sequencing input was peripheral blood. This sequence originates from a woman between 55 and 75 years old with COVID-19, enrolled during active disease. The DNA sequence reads TGTGCCAGCTCTATAGGGGGGAACACTGAAGCTTTCTTT. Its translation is CASSIGGNTEAFF.